These 14 T cell receptor beta chains share one sample of origin, sequenced in a study of T cell changes during pregnancy in multiple sclerosis. Assay used: immunoSEQ multiplex PCR; TCRdb lists only in-frame clones, some missing. The sample holds about 68,000 clones, about 89% seen once. The input for sequencing was peripheral blood, taken in the second trimester of pregnancy. Receptors originate from a female donor with multiple sclerosis, enrolled in a pregnancy study.

The chain employs TRBV18 and TRBJ2-7, with TRBD1 matching 9 bases. V was pared by 3 bases and J by 1 base, with 4 bases of the junction left unmatched. This CDR3 is built from 15 residues. CDR1 is KGHSH, CDR2 LQKENI, per germline. In DNA, the CDR3 is TGTGCCAGCTCACCCGGACAGGGGAGGTCCTACGAGCAGTACTTC. Protein: CASSPGQGRSYEQYF.

The genes are TRBV11-3 and TRBJ1-1; D not certain. CDR3 length: 13 amino acids. The V end lost 1 base, the J end lost 0 bases, and 3 bases lay between the germline ends. From germline, CDR1 is SGHNT and CDR2 YENEEA. Here the CDR3 reads CASSLALNTEAFF. The CDR3 DNA follows: TGTGCCAGCAGCTTAGCTCTGAACACTGAAGCTTTCTTT.

The chain employs TRBV21-1 and TRBJ2-1; the table gives TRBD2 as D, unverified against the DNA. TRBV21-1 has pseudogene status. The CDR3 has 16 amino acids. In DNA, the CDR3 is TGTGCCAGCAGCAAAGTAACTAGCGGGGATGGGAATGAGCAGTTCTTC. This encodes CASSKVTSGDGNEQFF.

The chain links TRBV18 to TRBJ2-7; 7 bases align to TRBD1. Germline V gene data show CDR1 as KGHSH and CDR2 as LQKENI. Losses at the gene ends were 1 base for V and 4 bases for J; bases not matched to a gene: 13. The CDR3 spans 17 residues. The CDR3 DNA reads TGTGCCAGCTCACCACGGTCGTCCGGGACAGACTTTTACGAGCAGTACTTC. Its translation is CASSPRSSGTDFYEQYF.

The chain couples TRBV7-9 to TRBJ1-6; TRBD1 matches 11 bases. Germline CDR1 is SEHNR and CDR2 is FQNEAQ (reference sequence). V dropped 5 bases and J dropped 7; count of bases not matched to a gene: 7. The CDR3 extends over 16 amino acids. CDR3 in DNA: TGTGCCAGCAGCCCTAGGACAGGGGGCGGCAATTCACCCCTCCACTTT. Translating gives CASSPRTGGGNSPLHF.

The V and J genes are TRBV5-6 and TRBJ2-7; TRBD1 matches at 7 bases. V shed 1 base and J 0 bases; nucleotides not matched to a gene: 10. Germline-derived CDR1 and CDR2 are SGHDT and YYEEEE. The CDR3 has 17 amino acids. CDR3 sequence reads: CASSLYQTGYFSYEQYF. The CDR3 nucleotides read TGTGCCAGCAGCTTGTACCAGACAGGGTATTTCTCCTACGAGCAGTACTTC. Filled out from reference TRBV5-6 and TRBJ2-7, the complete variable domain reads DAGVTQSPTHLIKTRGQQVTLRCSPKSGHDTVSWYQQALGQGPQFIFQYYEEEERQRGNFPDRFSGHQFPNYSSELNVNALLLGDSALYLCASSLYQTGYFSYEQYFGPGTRLTVT.

The CDR3 spells CASSIDGGAHQPQHF. The CDR3 DNA sequence: TGTGCCAGTAGTATAGATGGGGGGGCGCATCAGCCCCAGCATTTT. This sequence joins TRBV19 and TRBJ1-5; D is possibly TRBD1 (6 bases). Germline V gene sequence: CDR1 LNHDA, CDR2 SQIVND (reference sequence). V was pared by 0 bases and J by 5 bases, with 11 bases between. The CDR3 is made up of 15 amino acids. The whole variable domain, remainder taken from reference TRBV19 and TRBJ1-5, is DGGITQSPKYLFRKEGQNVTLSCEQNLNHDAMYWYRQDPGQGLRLIYYSQIVNDFQKGDIAEGYSVSREKKESFPLTVTSAQKNPTAFYLCASSIDGGAHQPQHFGDGTRLSIL.

The rearrangement links TRBV6-5 to TRBJ2-5, with TRBD2 identical over 7 bases. CDR1 MNHEY and CDR2 SVGAGI come from the germline V gene. The CDR3 consists of 15 residues. The V gene end was trimmed by 3 bases and the J gene end by 5 bases; junction bases not matched to a gene: 9. CDR3 region: CASSYTSGERETQYF. Written as DNA, the CDR3 is TGTGCCAGCAGTTATACGAGCGGGGAAAGGGAGACCCAGTACTTC.

CDR3 sequence: CASSHSPGAGGYTF. The CDR3 bases are TGTGCCAGCAGCCATTCCCCAGGGGCGGGTGGCTACACCTTC. The V call is TRBV7-2, the J call TRBJ1-2; D possibly corresponds to TRBD1 (6 bases). The CDR3 length is 14 residues. V lost 5 bases to trimming and J lost 7 bases, with 17 bases between them. The germline V gene has CDR1 SGHTA and CDR2 FQGNSA.

The rearrangement joins TRBV7-2 to TRBJ1-2; a weak D match, TRBD1 (5 bases). The CDR3 covers 13 residues. The germline CDR1 and CDR2 sequences are SGHTA and FQGNSA. Trimming cost V 6 bases and J 7 bases, with 15 bases left between them. CDR3 sequence (DNA): TGTGCCAGCAGTTCTCGACAGTCACTTGGCTACACCTTC. It codes for CASSSRQSLGYTF.

This clone was observed a handful of times. This CDR3 is CASSYPSTEAFF. The CDR3 nucleotides read TGTGCCAGCAGTTATCCGAGCACTGAAGCTTTCTTT. V is TRBV6-5 and J is TRBJ1-1; D unresolved. Germline V gene sequence: CDR1 MNHEY, CDR2 SVGAGI. This CDR3 has 12 amino acids. Trimming stripped 3 bases from V and 4 bases from J, with 6 bases between.

This chain links TRBV11-3 with TRBJ2-6; no definite D call. Germline V gives CDR1 SGHNT, CDR2 YENEEA. The CDR3 runs to 15 residues. Trimming left V 1 base short and J 1 base short, with 5 bases between. The CDR3 DNA reads as TGTGCCAGCAGCTTAGGCACTTCTGGGGCCAACGTCCTGACTTTC. Translating gives CASSLGTSGANVLTF.

This clone came up a few times. The J gene is TRBJ1-2, the V gene TRBV9, with 10 bases matching TRBD1. V lost 7 bases and J lost 7; bases outside the gene matches: 4. The germline V gene encodes CDR1 SGDLS and CDR2 YYNGEE. The CDR3 has 12 residues. The CDR3, as DNA: TGTGCCAGCTTCCGGACAGGGGGTGGCTACACCTTC. Its protein product is CASFRTGGGYTF.

This clone was picked up a small number of times. This chain connects TRBV30 to TRBJ1-1; tentative D call: TRBD1 (5 bases). Germline loops: CDR1 GTSNPN, CDR2 SVGIG (reference sequence). The CDR3 is 15 residues long. Between the trimmed V and J ends, which lost 5 bases and 1 base, there was a span of 17 bases. The CDR3 bases are TGTGCCTGGGGGGGGGTAAGGAGGGAGAACACTGAAGCTTTCTTT. Its protein product is CAWGGVRRENTEAFF.